This TCR beta chain originates from a study of control samples from healthy donors and cancer patients. Method: immunoSEQ multiplex PCR; TCRdb's copy keeps in-frame clones and lacks some. The table has fewer than 200,000 clones, just under 95% seen once. The CDR3 contains 13 residues. V was clipped by 0 bases and J by 4 bases, with 7 bases between them. Germline V gene data show CDR1 as SGHRS and CDR2 as YFSETQ. The chain joins TRBV5-1 to TRBJ1-1; D might be TRBD1 (6 bases). The sequence derives from a man younger than 30 in good health. The sample comprised blood. The CDR3 DNA follows: TGCGCCAGCAGCTTGGAACAGGGCACTGAAGCTTTCTTT. It encodes CASSLEQGTEAFF.